Listed here are 11 T cell receptor beta chains from one sample, sequenced in a study of OX40 agonist ivuxolimab in advanced cancers. Sequencing used immunoSEQ multiplex PCR; TCRdb keeps in-frame clones, though not all of them. The table includes approximately 84,000 clones, roughly 94% detected once. Material: CD4+ or CD8+ T cells sorted from blood, obtained in a trial of the OX40 agonist ivuxolimab. All receptors derive from an adult with an advanced solid tumor such as melanoma, head and neck, liver or kidney cancer.

The rearrangement uses TRBV27 and TRBJ1-5; D perhaps matches TRBD1 (5 bases). This CDR3 is 15 amino acids long. CDR1 and CDR2 (germline): MNHEY, SMNVEV (reference sequence). Trimming shortened V by 0 bases and J by 6 bases, and 12 bases separated the two germline ends. CDR3 in DNA: TGTGCCAGCAGTTTATCGGGTCAGGGCGGTCAGCCCCAGCATTTT. Its translation: CASSLSGQGGQPQHF.

The rearrangement uses TRBV25-1 and TRBJ2-2; D unresolved. The CDR3 covers 12 residues. Trimming removed 4 bases at V and 6 bases at J, with 6 bases between. From germline, CDR1 is MGHDK and CDR2 SYGVNS. The CDR3 sequence: CASSASAGELFF. In nucleotides, the CDR3 is TGTGCCAGCAGTGCTTCTGCCGGGGAGCTGTTTTTT.

This clone turned up a few times. The chain is built from TRBV19 and TRBJ1-5, with 8 bases matching TRBD1. The CDR3 spans 15 residues. The V segment lost 6 bases and the J segment 0 bases; nucleotides outside the gene matches: 4. Germline CDR1 reads LNHDA; CDR2 reads SQIVND (reference sequence). For the CDR3, the DNA is TGTGCCAGTAGGGGGACAGGCTATAGCAATCAGCCCCAGCATTTT. It is translated as CASRGTGYSNQPQHF.

The V gene is TRBV5-5, the J gene TRBJ2-1; no clear D. The CDR3 length is 13 residues. V was trimmed by 5 bases and J by 5 bases, leaving 11 bases between them. Germline V gene lookup returns CDR1 SGHKS and CDR2 YYEKEE (reference sequence). In DNA, the CDR3 is TGTGCCAGCAGGTGGCCTTCTGACAATGAGCAGTTCTTC. Its translation: CASRWPSDNEQFF.

This clone occurred once. The chain employs TRBV2 and TRBJ1-1; 7 bases line up with TRBD1. The germline V gene encodes CDR1 SNHLY and CDR2 FYNNEI. The junction had 10 bases not matched to a gene; V was cut back by 2 bases and J by 7 bases. The CDR3 length is 15 residues. The CDR3 DNA is TGTGCCAGCAGTGAACCTCAATGGGACAGTCTTGAAGCTTTCTTT. Amino acid sequence: CASSEPQWDSLEAFF.

The rearrangement uses TRBV5-5 and TRBJ2-2; the match to TRBD1 covers 9 bases. Per the germline V gene, CDR1 is SGHKS and CDR2 is YYEKEE (reference sequence). The trim removed 4 bases at V and 7 bases at J, leaving 14 bases unmatched. CDR3 length: 17 amino acids. The CDR3 protein is CASSLWDRVYKGGELFF. For the CDR3, the DNA is TGTGCCAGCAGCCTATGGGACAGGGTCTATAAGGGCGGGGAGCTGTTTTTT.

V is TRBV4-2 and J is TRBJ1-2; 8 nucleotides align to TRBD1. CDR3 length: 17 amino acids. The ends lost 0 bases at V and 4 bases at J; junction bases unmatched: 10. Germline loops: CDR1 LGHNA, CDR2 YNFKEQ. The CDR3 nucleotides read TGTGCCAGCAGCCAAGAGAGGACAGGGTGGCTGGGCTATGGCTACACCTTC. Encoded protein: CASSQERTGWLGYGYTF.

The chain joins TRBV5-6 to TRBJ2-1; TRBD1 might be the D (5 bases). Trimming cost V 0 bases and J 0 bases, with 10 bases left between them. The CDR3 spans 16 residues. Per the germline V gene, CDR1 is SGHDT and CDR2 is YYEEEE. CDR3 sequence reads: CASSLDRFSSYNEQFF. Written as DNA, the CDR3 is TGTGCCAGCAGCTTGGACAGGTTTAGCTCCTACAATGAGCAGTTCTTC.

The gene calls are TRBV27 and TRBJ1-6, with 9 bases identical to TRBD1. Trimming took 7 bases from V and 5 from J; bases not matched to a gene: 3. The germline CDR1 and CDR2 sequences are MNHEY and SMNVEV (reference sequence). This CDR3 spans 14 amino acids. CDR3: CASTRTGDNSPLHF. DNA of the CDR3: TGTGCCAGCACCCGGACAGGGGATAATTCACCCCTCCACTTT.

In its sample, this clone was seen a few times. The chain combines TRBV27 with TRBJ1-1; D is undetermined. This CDR3 region has 12 residues. The V end lost 10 bases, the J end lost 1 base, and 10 bases lay between the germline ends. CDR1 is MNHEY and CDR2 is SMNVEV in the germline V gene (reference sequence). The CDR3: CATRSGNTEAFF. The CDR3 bases are TGTGCCACCAGGTCGGGGAACACTGAAGCTTTCTTT.

The rearrangement joins TRBV11-2 to TRBJ2-2; tentatively, D is TRBD2 (6 bases). This CDR3 has 16 amino acids. Germline CDR1 reads SGHAT; CDR2 reads FQNNGV. The V gene lost 2 bases and the J gene lost 1 base, with 11 bases spanning the gap. CDR3 residues: CASSLSPGGNTGELFF. In nucleotides, the CDR3 is TGTGCCAGCAGCTTATCCCCCGGGGGGAACACCGGGGAGCTGTTTTTT.